Below are 6 T cell receptor beta chains sequenced from a single sample in a study of blood T cell repertoires in COVID-19 (TCRdb year 2020). The method behind the library was the immunoSEQ multiplex PCR assay. In its TCRdb copy, this immuneACCESS table keeps in-frame sequences only and misses some clones. Where compared with another copy, unresolved V genes explain less than half of these, and the others have no known cause. This sample comprises over 60,000 clones, approximately 80% of them detected only once. The top ten constitute about 12% of the sample. The sample comprised peripheral blood. The receptors were gathered from a human donor in a cohort sampled during active COVID-19.

The chain joins TRBV25-1 to TRBJ2-3; 7 nucleotides align to TRBD1. Germline CDR1 is MGHDK and CDR2 is SYGVNS. The CDR3 consists of 15 residues. Germline trimming cut 5 bases from V and 2 bases from J; bases unmatched to any gene: 7. CDR3 nucleotide sequence: TGTGCCAGCAGTCCCCGGGACAGTCCCACAGATACGCAGTATTTT. It yields the protein CASSPRDSPTDTQYF.

The genes are TRBV6-1 and TRBJ2-6; the D is unclear. V was clipped by 2 bases and J by 0 bases, with 14 bases between them. This CDR3 comprises 18 residues. Germline CDR1 is MNHNS and CDR2 is SASEGT. The CDR3 loop reads CASSELILERSGANVLTF. In DNA form, the CDR3 reads TGTGCCAGCAGTGAATTAATTTTGGAGCGCTCTGGGGCCAACGTCCTGACTTTC.

The chain has TRBV5-1 and TRBJ2-3, with 9 bases lining up with TRBD1. Germline CDR1 and CDR2: SGHRS and YFSETQ. The CDR3 is made up of 15 amino acids. J lost 6 bases, V lost 2 bases, and 7 bases had no gene match. CDR3 sequence reads: CASSLQGQGFDTQYF. CDR3 nucleotide sequence: TGCGCCAGCAGCTTACAAGGACAGGGGTTTGATACGCAGTATTTT.

This rearrangement joins TRBV28 to TRBJ2-3; 7 nucleotides line up with TRBD2. The CDR3 has 17 residues. In germline, CDR1 is MDHEN, CDR2 SYDVKM. V was pared by 5 bases and J by 1 base, with 12 bases of the junction left unmatched. CDR3 sequence reads: CASSTLRGAGGTDTQYF. The DNA of the CDR3 is TGTGCCAGCAGTACATTACGAGGGGCGGGAGGCACAGATACGCAGTATTTT.

This chain connects TRBV30 to TRBJ2-5, with a possible D match to TRBD1 (5 bases). The CDR3 length is 13 residues. V shed 4 bases and J shed 5 bases, with 14 bases lying between them. Germline V CDR1 and CDR2: GTSNPN, SVGIG (reference sequence). The CDR3 here is CAWKVGVAETQYF. In DNA, the CDR3 is TGTGCCTGGAAGGTAGGGGTCGCCGAGACCCAGTACTTC.

This clone is a singleton in its sample. The chain is built from TRBV6-5 and TRBJ1-3; D uncertain. Trimming cost V 6 bases and J 0 bases, with 12 bases left between them. CDR3 length: 15 residues. From germline, CDR1 is MNHEY and CDR2 SVGAGI. This CDR3 reads CASRSDDNSGNTIYF. CDR3 nucleotide sequence: TGTGCCAGCAGATCCGACGACAACTCTGGAAACACCATATATTTT.